This T cell receptor beta chain derives from a study of cytomegalovirus exposure and HLA in healthy donors. Use of 60 Vbeta and 13 Jbeta primers characterized the PCR. Produced via immunoSEQ multiplex PCR; TCRdb's table is partial and in-frame only. Of 200,000 or so clones detected, roughly 80% appear once; the ten largest clones hold around 0.26%. V lost 4 bases, J lost 5 bases, and 8 bases stayed unmatched. CDR1 is SGHNT, CDR2 YYREEE, per germline (reference sequence). The CDR3 runs to 15 residues. J is TRBJ2-3 and V is TRBV5-4; 9 bases align to TRBD1. Sequencing was performed on PBMCs. The receptor was derived from a boy between 10 and 17 years old in good health and CMV-seronegative. The CDR3 region has the DNA TGTGCCAGCAGCAAGCCGGGACAGGGACGAGATACGCAGTATTTT. It yields the protein CASSKPGQGRDTQYF. Variable domain in full (rest from reference TRBV5-4 and TRBJ2-3): ETGVTQSPTHLIKTRGQQVTLRCSSQSGHNTVSWYQQALGQGPQFIFQYYREEENGRGNFPPRFSGLQFPNYSSELNVNALELDDSALYLCASSKPGQGRDTQYFGPGTRLTVL.